This T cell receptor (beta chain) was identified during a study of T-cell memory formation after mild COVID-19. In its sample, this clonotype was seen a few times. What it recognizes is unknown. Germline CDR1 and CDR2: SGHRS and YFSETQ. The CDR3 runs to 16 residues. With V trimmed by 2 bases and J by 4 bases, 6 bases remained unmatched. Findings of the study overall: Clones which contracted sat mainly in CM and EM if CD4+, and in EMRA if CD8+. CD4+ bias marked clones expanding day 15 to 37, unlike balanced contracting clones.

TCRdb re-analysed the 5' RACE reads in MiXCR, keeping a single row per CDR3 protein. The sample has around 390,000 distinct CDR3 sequences; 15% to 20% are singletons. The chain is built from TRBV5-1 and TRBJ2-1; 10 bases map to TRBD2. Sequencing input: PBMCs or a T cell subset sorted from them (not recorded which). This clonotype originated in a man aged 18 to 30 who had mild COVID-19 (a few samples of this study predate the infection). Cell type and time point are not known. CDR3 sequence: CASSFSTSGAYNEQFF. CDR3 nucleotides: TGCGCCAGCAGCTTCTCAACTAGCGGGGCTTACAATGAGCAGTTCTTC.